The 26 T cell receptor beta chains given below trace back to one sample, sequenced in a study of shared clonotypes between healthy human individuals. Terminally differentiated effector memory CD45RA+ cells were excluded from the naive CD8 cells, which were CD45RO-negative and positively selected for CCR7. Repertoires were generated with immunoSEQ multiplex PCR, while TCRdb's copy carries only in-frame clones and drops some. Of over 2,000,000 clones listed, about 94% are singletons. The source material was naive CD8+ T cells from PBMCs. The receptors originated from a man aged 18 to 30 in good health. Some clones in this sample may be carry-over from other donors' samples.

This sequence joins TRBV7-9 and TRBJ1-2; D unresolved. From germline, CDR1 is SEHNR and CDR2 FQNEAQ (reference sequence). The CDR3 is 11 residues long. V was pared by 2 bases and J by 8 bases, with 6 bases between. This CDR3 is CASSLTSGYTF. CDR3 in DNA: TGTGCCAGCAGCTTAACTTCCGGCTACACCTTC.

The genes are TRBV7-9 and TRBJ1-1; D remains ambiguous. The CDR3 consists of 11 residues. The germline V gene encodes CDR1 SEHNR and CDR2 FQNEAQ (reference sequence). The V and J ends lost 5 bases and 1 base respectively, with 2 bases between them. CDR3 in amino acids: CASSQNTEAFF. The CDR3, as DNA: TGTGCCAGCAGCCAGAACACTGAAGCTTTCTTT.

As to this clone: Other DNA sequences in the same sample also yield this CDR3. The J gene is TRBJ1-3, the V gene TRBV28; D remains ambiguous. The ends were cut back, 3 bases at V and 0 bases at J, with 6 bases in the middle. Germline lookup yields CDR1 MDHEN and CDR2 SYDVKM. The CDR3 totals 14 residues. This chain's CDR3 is CASSFSSSGNTIYF. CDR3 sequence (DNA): TGTGCCAGCAGTTTTTCGAGCTCTGGAAACACCATATATTTT.

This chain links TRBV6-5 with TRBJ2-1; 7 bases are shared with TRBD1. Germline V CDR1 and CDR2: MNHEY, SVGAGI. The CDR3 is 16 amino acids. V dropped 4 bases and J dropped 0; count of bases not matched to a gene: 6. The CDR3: CASSLKGAFSYNEQFF. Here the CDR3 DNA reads TGTGCCAGCAGTTTGAAGGGGGCGTTCTCCTACAATGAGCAGTTCTTC.

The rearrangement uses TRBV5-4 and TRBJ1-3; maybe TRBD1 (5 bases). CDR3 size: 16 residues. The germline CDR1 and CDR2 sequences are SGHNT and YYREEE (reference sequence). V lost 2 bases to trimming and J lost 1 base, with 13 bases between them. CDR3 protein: CASSFAAGGSGNTIYF. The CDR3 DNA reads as TGTGCCAGCAGCTTCGCCGCGGGGGGATCTGGAAACACCATATATTTT.

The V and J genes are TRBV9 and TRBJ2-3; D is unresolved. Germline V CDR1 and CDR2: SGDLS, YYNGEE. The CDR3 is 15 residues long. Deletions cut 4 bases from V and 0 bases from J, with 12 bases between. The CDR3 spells CASSSQASSTDTQYF. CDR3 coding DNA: TGTGCCAGCAGCTCACAAGCCTCTAGCACAGATACGCAGTATTTT.

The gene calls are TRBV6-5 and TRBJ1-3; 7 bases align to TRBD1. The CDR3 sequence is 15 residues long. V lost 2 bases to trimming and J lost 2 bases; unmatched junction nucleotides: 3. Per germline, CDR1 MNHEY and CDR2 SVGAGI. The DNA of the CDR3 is TGTGCCAGCAGTTACGAGGGGGCCGCTGGAAACACCATATATTTT. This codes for CASSYEGAAGNTIYF.

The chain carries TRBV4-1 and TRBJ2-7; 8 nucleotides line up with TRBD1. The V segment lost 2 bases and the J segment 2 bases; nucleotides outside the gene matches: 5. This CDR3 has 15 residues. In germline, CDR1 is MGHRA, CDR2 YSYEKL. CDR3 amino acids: CASSQLPGQAYEQYF. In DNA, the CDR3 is TGCGCCAGCAGCCAACTACCGGGACAGGCCTACGAGCAGTACTTC.

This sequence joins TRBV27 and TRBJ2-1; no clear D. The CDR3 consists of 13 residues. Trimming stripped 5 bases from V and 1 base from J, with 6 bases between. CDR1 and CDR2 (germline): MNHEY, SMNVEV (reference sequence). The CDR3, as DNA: TGTGCCAGCAGTCCTCCGTCCTACAATGAGCAGTTCTTC. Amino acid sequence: CASSPPSYNEQFF.

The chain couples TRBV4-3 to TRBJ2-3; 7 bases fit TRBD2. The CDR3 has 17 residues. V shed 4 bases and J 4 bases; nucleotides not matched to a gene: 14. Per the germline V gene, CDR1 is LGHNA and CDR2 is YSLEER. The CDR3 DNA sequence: TGCGCCAGCAGCCGTATCGGGTGGGAGGGTGAGGCAGATACGCAGTATTTT. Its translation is CASSRIGWEGEADTQYF.

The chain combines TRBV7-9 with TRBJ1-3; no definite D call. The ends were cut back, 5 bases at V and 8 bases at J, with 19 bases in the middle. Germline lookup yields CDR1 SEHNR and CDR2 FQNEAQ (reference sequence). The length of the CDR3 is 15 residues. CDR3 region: CASSPSSSPGYTIYF. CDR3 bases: TGTGCCAGCAGCCCATCCTCTTCCCCAGGATACACCATATATTTT.

Here the CDR3 reads CASSLNRGSGELFF. CDR3 bases: TGTGCCAGCAGTTTAAATAGGGGATCCGGGGAGCTGTTTTTT. J is TRBJ2-2 and V is TRBV27; a weak D match, TRBD1 (5 bases). This CDR3 region has 14 residues. Germline V gene lookup returns CDR1 MNHEY and CDR2 SMNVEV (reference sequence). Trimming removed 2 bases from V and 6 bases from J, with 10 bases in between.

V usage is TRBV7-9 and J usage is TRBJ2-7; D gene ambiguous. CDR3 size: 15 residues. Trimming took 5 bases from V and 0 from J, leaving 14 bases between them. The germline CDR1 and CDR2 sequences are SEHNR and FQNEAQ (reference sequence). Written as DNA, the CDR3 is TGTGCCAGCAGCCAAGAACTCAAGTCCTCCTACGAGCAGTACTTC. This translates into CASSQELKSSYEQYF.

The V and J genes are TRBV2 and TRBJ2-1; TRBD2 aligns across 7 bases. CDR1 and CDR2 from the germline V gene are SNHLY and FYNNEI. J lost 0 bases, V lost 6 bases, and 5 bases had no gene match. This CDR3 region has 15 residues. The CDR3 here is CASSNLAVSYNEQFF. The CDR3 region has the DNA TGTGCCAGCAGCAATCTAGCGGTCTCCTACAATGAGCAGTTCTTC.

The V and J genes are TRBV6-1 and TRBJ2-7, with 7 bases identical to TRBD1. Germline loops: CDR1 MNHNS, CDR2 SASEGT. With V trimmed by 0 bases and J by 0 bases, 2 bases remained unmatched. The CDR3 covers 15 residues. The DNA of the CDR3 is TGTGCCAGCAGTGAAGCAGGGGGCCACTCCTACGAGCAGTACTTC. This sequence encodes CASSEAGGHSYEQYF.

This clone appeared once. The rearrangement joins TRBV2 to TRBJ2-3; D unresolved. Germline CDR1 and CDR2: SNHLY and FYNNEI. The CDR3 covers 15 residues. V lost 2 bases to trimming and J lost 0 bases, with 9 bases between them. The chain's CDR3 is CASSEWQASTDTQYF. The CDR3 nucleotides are TGTGCCAGCAGTGAATGGCAGGCAAGCACAGATACGCAGTATTTT. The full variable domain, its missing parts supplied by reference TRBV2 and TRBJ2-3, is EPEVTQTPSHQVTQMGQEVILRCVPISNHLYFYWYRQILGQKVEFLVSFYNNEISEKSEIFDDQFSVERPDGSNFTLKIRSTKLEDSAMYFCASSEWQASTDTQYFGPGTRLTVL.

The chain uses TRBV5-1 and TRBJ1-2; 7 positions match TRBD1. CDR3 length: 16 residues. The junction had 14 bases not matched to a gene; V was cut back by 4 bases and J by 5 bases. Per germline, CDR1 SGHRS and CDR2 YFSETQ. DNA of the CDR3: TGCGCCAGCAGCGACGAACTGACAGGGCTGAAGTATGGCTACACCTTC. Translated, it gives CASSDELTGLKYGYTF.

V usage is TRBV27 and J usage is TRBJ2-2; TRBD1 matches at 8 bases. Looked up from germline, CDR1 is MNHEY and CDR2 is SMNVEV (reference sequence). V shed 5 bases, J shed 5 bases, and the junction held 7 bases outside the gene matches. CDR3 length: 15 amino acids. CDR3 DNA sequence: TGTGCCAGCAGTCTAATGCGGACAGGGACCGGGGAGCTGTTTTTT. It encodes CASSLMRTGTGELFF.

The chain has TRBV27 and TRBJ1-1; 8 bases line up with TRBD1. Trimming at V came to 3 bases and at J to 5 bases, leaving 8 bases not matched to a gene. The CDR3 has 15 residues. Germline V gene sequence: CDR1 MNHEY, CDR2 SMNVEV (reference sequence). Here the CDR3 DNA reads TGTGCCAGCAGTTTGCGCCCCTACAGGGGGACTGAAGCTTTCTTT. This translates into CASSLRPYRGTEAFF.

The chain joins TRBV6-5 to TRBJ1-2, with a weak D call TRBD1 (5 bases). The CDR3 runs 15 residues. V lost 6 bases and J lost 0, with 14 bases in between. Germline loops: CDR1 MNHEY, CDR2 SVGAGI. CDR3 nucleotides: TGTGCCAGCAGGGTCAGGGAAAATGCTAACTATGGCTACACCTTC. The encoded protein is CASRVRENANYGYTF.

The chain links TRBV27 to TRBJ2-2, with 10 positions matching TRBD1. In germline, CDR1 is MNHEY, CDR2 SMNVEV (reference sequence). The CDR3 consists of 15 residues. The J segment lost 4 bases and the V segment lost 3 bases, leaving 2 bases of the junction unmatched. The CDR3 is CASSLTGGSTGELFF. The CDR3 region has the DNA TGTGCCAGCAGTTTGACAGGGGGCAGCACCGGGGAGCTGTTTTTT.

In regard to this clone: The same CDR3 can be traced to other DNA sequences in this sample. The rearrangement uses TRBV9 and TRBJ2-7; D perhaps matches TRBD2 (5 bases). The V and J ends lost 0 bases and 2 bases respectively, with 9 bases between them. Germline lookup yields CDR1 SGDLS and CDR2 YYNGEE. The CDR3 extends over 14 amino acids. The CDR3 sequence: CASSVVPGTYEQYF. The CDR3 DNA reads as TGTGCCAGCAGCGTAGTACCGGGAACCTACGAGCAGTACTTC.

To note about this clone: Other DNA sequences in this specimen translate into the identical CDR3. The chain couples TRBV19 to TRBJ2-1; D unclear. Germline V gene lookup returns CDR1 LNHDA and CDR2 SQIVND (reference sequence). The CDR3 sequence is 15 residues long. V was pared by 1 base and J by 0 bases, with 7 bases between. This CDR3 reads CASSIAGSSYNEQFF. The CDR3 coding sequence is TGTGCCAGTAGTATAGCGGGCAGCTCCTACAATGAGCAGTTCTTC.

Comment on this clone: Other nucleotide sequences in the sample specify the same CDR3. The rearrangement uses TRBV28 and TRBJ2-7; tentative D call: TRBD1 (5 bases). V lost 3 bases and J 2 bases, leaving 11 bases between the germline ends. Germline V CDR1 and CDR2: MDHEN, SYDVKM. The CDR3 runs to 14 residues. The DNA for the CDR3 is TGTGCCAGCAGTTTCTCAGGGATCCCCTACGAGCAGTACTTC. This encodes CASSFSGIPYEQYF.

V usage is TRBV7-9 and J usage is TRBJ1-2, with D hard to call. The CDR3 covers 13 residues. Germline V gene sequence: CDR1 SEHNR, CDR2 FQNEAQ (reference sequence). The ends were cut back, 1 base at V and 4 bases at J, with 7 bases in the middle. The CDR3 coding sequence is TGTGCCAGCAGCTTAGTTGCGATCTATGGCTACACCTTC. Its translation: CASSLVAIYGYTF. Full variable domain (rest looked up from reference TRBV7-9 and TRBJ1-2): DTGVSQNPRHKITKRGQNVTFRCDPISEHNRLYWYRQTLGQGPEFLTYFQNEAQLEKSRLLSDRFSAERPKGSFSTLEIQRTEQGDSAMYLCASSLVAIYGYTFGSGTRLTVV.

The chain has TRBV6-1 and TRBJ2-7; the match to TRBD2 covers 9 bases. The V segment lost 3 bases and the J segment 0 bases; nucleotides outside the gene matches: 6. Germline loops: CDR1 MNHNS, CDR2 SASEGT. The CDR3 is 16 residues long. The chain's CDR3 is CASSERKGLASYEQYF. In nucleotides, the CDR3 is TGTGCCAGCAGTGAGAGAAAGGGACTAGCCTCCTACGAGCAGTACTTC.